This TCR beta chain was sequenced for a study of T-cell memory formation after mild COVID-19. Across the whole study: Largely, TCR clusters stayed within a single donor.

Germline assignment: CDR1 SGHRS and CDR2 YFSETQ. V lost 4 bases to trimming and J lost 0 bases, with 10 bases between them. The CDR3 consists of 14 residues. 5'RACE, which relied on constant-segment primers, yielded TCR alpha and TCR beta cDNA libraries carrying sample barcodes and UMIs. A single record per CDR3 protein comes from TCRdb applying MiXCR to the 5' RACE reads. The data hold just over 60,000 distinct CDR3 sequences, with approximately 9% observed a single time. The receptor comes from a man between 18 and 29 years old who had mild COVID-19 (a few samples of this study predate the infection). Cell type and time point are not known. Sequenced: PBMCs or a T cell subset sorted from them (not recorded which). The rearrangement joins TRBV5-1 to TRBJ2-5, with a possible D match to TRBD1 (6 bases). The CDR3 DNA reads TGCGCCAGCAGCCCACAGGGTAACCAAGAGACCCAGTACTTC. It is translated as CASSPQGNQETQYF.